Listed below are T cell receptor beta chains from one sample, sequenced in a study of T-cell memory formation after mild COVID-19. Each CDR3 protein is one row after TCRdb ran MiXCR on the 5' RACE reads. This sample carries around 140,000 distinct CDR3 sequences, about 19% of them seen once, and the ten largest clones take under 2.5%. Sequencing was performed on PBMCs or a T cell subset sorted from them (not recorded which). These receptors were collected from an adult woman who had mild COVID-19 (a few samples of this study predate the infection). Cell type and time point are not known. CDR3s include the opening cysteine and the closing phenylalanine or tryptophan. The order of the fields is V gene, J gene, D gene, clone size, CDR3 DNA, CDR3 protein. D genes are given only for firm matches. Clone size is stated in some rows and not others, as once, few, many or a class when expanded.

>TRBV12-3/TRBV12-4|TRBJ2-7|.|few
TGTGCCAGCAGGCCCGGACACTCTAACTACGAGCAGTACTTC
CASRPGHSNYEQYF
>TRBV7-9|TRBJ2-2|TRBD2|.
TGTGCCGGCCCACCCACCGGGAGGTTCACCGGGGAGCTGTTTTTT
CAGPPTGRFTGELFF
>TRBV20-1|TRBJ2-1|TRBD2|.
TGCAGTGCTAGAGACCCTAGCGGGATGGACAATGAGCAGTTCTTC
CSARDPSGMDNEQFF
>TRBV27|TRBJ1-1|.|few
TGTGCCAGCAGCCCCGGACAGACGAGCACTGAAGCTTTCTTT
CASSPGQTSTEAFF
>TRBV3-1|TRBJ1-5|.|.
TGTGCCAGCAGCCCGGGACCCAATCAGCCCCAGCATTTT
CASSPGPNQPQHF
>TRBV4-2|TRBJ2-2|.|.
TGTGCCAGCAGCCAAGGGTCTAGAACCCACACCGGGGAGCTGTTTTTT
CASSQGSRTHTGELFF
>TRBV20-1|TRBJ2-3|.|few
TGCAGTGCTAGGAAGAGTGCGGTCACAGATACGCAGTATTTT
CSARKSAVTDTQYF
>TRBV12-3/TRBV12-4|TRBJ2-2|.|few
TGTGCCAGCAGTTTAGGTCCAGGGAGCGGGGAGCTGTTTTTT
CASSLGPGSGELFF
>TRBV7-2|TRBJ1-1|TRBD1|.
TGTGCCAGCAGCGAGCTCGGGACAGCGCTCGATGAAGCTTTCTTT
CASSELGTALDEAFF
>TRBV6-5|TRBJ1-6|TRBD1|.
TGTGCCAGCAGCACCGGGACAGGAACTGCACCCCTCCACTTT
CASSTGTGTAPLHF
>TRBV9|TRBJ2-5|TRBD2|few
TGTGCCAGCAGCGGAGGGACTAGCGGGCGTGAGACCCAGTACTTC
CASSGGTSGRETQYF
>TRBV7-2|TRBJ2-2|.|few
TGTGCCAGCAGCTTAGAGCCCGTCGTAATGAGAAACACCGGGGAGCTGTTTTTT
CASSLEPVVMRNTGELFF
>TRBV5-1|TRBJ2-1|.|.
TGCGCCAGCAGTCGCGTCTCCTACAATGAGCAGTTCTTC
CASSRVSYNEQFF
>TRBV7-6|TRBJ1-3|.|.
TGTGCCAGCAGCTCGGCTGGCGTGGGAAACACCATATATTTT
CASSSAGVGNTIYF
>TRBV7-9|TRBJ2-3|.|many
TGTGCCAGCAGCCCAAGTAGTTCCACAGATACGCAGTATTTT
CASSPSSSTDTQYF
>TRBV5-1|TRBJ2-5|.|.
TGCGCCAGCAGCTCTGGTTCGGAGACCCAGTACTTC
CASSSGSETQYF
>TRBV5-1|TRBJ2-1|TRBD2|few
TGCGCCAGCACCACTCAACCCCGGGGGGTCTCCTACAATGAGCAGTTCTTC
CASTTQPRGVSYNEQFF
>TRBV12-3/TRBV12-4|TRBJ1-2|.|.
TGTGCCAGCAGTCCAGGTATCGTGAGAAGGGGACTGGACTATGGCTACACCTTC
CASSPGIVRRGLDYGYTF
>TRBV6-1|TRBJ1-6|.|few
TGTGCCAGCAAAGACTCGGGACGACTTTCACCCCTCCACTTT
CASKDSGRLSPLHF